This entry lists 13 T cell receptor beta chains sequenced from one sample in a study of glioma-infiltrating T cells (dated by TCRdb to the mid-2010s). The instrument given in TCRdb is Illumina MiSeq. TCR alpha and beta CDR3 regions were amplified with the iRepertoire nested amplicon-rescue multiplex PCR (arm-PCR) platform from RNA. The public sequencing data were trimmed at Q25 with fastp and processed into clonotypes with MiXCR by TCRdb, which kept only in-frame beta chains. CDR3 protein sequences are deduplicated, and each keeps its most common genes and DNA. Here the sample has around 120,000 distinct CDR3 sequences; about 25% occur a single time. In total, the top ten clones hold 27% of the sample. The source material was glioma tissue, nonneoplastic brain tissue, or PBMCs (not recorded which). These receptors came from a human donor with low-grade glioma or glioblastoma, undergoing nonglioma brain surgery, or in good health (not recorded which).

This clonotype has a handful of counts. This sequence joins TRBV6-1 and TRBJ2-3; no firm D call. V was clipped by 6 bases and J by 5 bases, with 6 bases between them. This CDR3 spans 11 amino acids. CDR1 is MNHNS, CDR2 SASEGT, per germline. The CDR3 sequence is CASRVVDTQYF. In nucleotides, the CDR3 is TGTGCCAGCAGAGTGGTAGATACGCAGTATTTT.

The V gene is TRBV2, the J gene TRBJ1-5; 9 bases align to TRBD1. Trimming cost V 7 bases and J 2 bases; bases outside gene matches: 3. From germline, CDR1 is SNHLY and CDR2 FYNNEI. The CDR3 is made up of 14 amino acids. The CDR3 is CASKGQGRNQPQHF. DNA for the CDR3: TGTGCCAGCAAAGGACAGGGGCGCAATCAGCCCCAGCATTTT.

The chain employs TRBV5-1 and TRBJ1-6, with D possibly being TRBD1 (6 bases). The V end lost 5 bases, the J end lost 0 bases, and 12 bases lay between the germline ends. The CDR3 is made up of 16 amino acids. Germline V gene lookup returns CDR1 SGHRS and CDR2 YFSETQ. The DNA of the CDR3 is TGCGCCAGCAGTCGACAGGACCTCTCCTATAATTCACCCCTCCACTTT. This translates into CASSRQDLSYNSPLHF.

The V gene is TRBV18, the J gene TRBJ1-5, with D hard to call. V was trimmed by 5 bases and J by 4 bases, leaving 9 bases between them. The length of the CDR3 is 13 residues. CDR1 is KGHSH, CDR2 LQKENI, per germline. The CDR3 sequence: CASSVELNQPQHF. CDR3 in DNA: TGTGCCAGCTCAGTGGAGTTGAATCAGCCCCAGCATTTT.

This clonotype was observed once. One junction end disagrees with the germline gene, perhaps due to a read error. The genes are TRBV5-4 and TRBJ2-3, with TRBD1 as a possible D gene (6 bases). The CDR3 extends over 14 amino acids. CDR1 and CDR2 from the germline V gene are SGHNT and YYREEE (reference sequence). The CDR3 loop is CASSLADRPALSIF. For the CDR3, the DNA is TGTGCCAGCAGCTTGGCTGACAGGCCAGCACTTTCAATATTT.

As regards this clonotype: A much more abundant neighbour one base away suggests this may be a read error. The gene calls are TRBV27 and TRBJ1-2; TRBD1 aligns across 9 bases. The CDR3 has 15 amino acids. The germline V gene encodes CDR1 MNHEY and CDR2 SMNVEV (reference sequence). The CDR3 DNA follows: TGTGCCAGCAGTTTAAGCGGGACAGGGCTCTATGGCTGCACCTTC. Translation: CASSLSGTGLYGCTF.

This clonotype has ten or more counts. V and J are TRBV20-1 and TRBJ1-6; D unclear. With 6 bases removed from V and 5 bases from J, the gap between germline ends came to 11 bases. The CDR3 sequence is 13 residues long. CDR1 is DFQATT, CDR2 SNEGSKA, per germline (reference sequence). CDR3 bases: TGCAGTGCACTCCCGGGAAATAATTCACCCCTCCACTTT. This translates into CSALPGNNSPLHF.

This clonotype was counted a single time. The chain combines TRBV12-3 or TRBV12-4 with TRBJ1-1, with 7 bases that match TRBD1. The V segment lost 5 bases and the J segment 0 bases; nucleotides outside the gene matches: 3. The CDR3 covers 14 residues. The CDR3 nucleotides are TGTGCCAGCAGTGGGACAGAGATGAACACTGAAGCTTTCTTT. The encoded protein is CASSGTEMNTEAFF.

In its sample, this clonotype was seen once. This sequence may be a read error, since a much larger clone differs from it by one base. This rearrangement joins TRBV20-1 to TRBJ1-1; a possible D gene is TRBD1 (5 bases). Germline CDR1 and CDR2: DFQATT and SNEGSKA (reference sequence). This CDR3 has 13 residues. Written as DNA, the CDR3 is TGCAGTGCTAGACGGGACGAGAACACTAAAGCTTTCTTT. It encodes CSARRDENTKAFF.

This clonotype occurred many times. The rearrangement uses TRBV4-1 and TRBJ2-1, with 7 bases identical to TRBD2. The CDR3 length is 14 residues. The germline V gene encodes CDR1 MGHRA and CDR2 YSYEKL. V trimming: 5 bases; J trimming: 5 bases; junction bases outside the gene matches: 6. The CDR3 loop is CASSRDYNHNEQFF. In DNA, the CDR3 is TGCGCCAGCAGCAGGGACTACAACCACAATGAGCAGTTCTTC.

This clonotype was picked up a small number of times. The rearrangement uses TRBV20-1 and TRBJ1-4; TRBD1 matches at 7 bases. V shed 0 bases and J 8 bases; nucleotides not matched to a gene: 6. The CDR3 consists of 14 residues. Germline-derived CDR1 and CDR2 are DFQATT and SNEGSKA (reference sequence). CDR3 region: CSARDRGQEEKLFF. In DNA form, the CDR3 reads TGCAGTGCTAGAGATCGAGGACAGGAGGAAAAACTGTTTTTT.

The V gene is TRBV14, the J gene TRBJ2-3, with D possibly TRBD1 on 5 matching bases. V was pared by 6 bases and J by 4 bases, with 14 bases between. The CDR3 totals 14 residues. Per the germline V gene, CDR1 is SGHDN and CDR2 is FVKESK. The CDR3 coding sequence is TGTGCCAGCAGACCTCAGGGATACGCAGATACGCAGTATTTT. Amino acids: CASRPQGYADTQYF. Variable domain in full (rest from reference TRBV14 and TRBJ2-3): EAGVTQFPSHSVIEKGQTVTLRCDPISGHDNLYWYRRVMGKEIKFLLHFVKESKQDESGMPNNRFLAERTGGTYSTLKVQPAELEDSGVYFCASRPQGYADTQYFGPGTRLTVL.

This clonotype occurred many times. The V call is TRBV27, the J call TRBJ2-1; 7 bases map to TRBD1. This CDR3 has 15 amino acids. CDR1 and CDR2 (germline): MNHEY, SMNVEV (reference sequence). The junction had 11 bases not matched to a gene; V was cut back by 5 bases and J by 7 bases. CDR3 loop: CASSIGTVGVNEQFF. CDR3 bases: TGTGCCAGCAGTATAGGGACAGTGGGGGTGAATGAGCAGTTCTTC.